Sequencing of this TCR beta chain was carried out in a study of T cells expressing NK-cell markers. From its re-call of the 5' RACE reads, TCRdb lists each CDR3 protein once, without DNA. With about 260,000 distinct CDR3 sequences in the sample, the ten largest clones hold approximately 0.41%. Sequenced input: blood T cells: a sorted CD56 or NKG2C T cell subset, CD4+ or CD8+ T cells, or bulk PBMC T cells (not recorded which). This sequence originates from a man younger than 35 in good health.

The CDR3 sequence is CASRSPTSTDTQYF. V is TRBV5-4 and J is TRBJ2-3. Germline V gene lookup returns CDR1 SGHNT and CDR2 YYREEE (reference sequence). The CDR3 sequence is 14 residues long.